Following are 8 T cell receptor beta chains from one sample sequenced in a study of blood T cell repertoires in COVID-19. Profiling relied on immunoSEQ multiplex PCR, and the TCRdb table lists in-frame clones only, not all of them. Among approximately 98,000 clones listed, roughly 80% were seen once. Sequencing used peripheral blood. The origin of the receptors is an elderly man with acute or convalescent COVID-19.

The rearrangement uses TRBV7-2 and TRBJ1-3, with D tentatively TRBD1 (6 bases). CDR3 length: 14 amino acids. Trimming took off 7 bases at V and 0 bases at J, with 10 bases between the two ends. Per germline, CDR1 SGHTA and CDR2 FQGNSA. The CDR3 protein is CASNRDTSGNTIYF. DNA for the CDR3: TGTGCCAGCAACCGGGACACCTCTGGAAACACCATATATTTT.

This clone was detected only once. This chain uses TRBV28 with TRBJ1-1, with 8 bases lining up with TRBD1. Trimming removed 4 bases from V and 6 bases from J; junction bases left unmatched: 10. There are 15 residues in the CDR3. Germline V gene lookup returns CDR1 MDHEN and CDR2 SYDVKM. The CDR3 spells CASSSLGTGKAEAFF. DNA for the CDR3: TGTGCCAGCAGTTCGCTGGGGACAGGCAAGGCTGAAGCTTTCTTT.

This sequence joins TRBV6-6 and TRBJ1-5, with 8 nucleotides matching TRBD1. With 4 bases clipped from V and 0 bases from J, the junction kept 5 bases outside the gene matches. CDR3 length equals 16 residues. Germline V gives CDR1 MNHNY, CDR2 SVGAGI (reference sequence). The CDR3 bases are TGTGCCAGCAGTTCCACAGGGGGATATAGCAATCAGCCCCAGCATTTT. This translates into CASSSTGGYSNQPQHF.

The chain links TRBV10-3 to TRBJ2-7, with D perhaps matching TRBD2 (5 bases). Deletions cut 5 bases from V and 6 bases from J, with 20 bases between. This CDR3 has 15 residues. Germline V lookup: CDR1 ENHRY, CDR2 SYGVKD. The CDR3 protein is CAISYLDVSRGEQYF. In DNA, the CDR3 is TGTGCCATCAGTTACCTCGACGTCTCACGGGGCGAGCAGTACTTC.

The V call is TRBV29-1, the J call TRBJ1-1; D may be TRBD1 (5 bases). CDR1 SQVTM and CDR2 ANQGSEA come from the germline V gene. V shed 7 bases and J shed 5 bases, with 20 bases lying between them. The CDR3 is made up of 14 amino acids. The CDR3 loop is CSAPGGGPRTEAFF. The CDR3 nucleotides read TGCAGCGCCCCCGGGGGAGGCCCCCGGACTGAAGCTTTCTTT.

On this clone: A junction end diverges from the germline sequence, so it may reflect a read error. The chain carries TRBV7-2 and TRBJ2-3; 9 bases line up with TRBD2. The length of the CDR3 is 15 residues. Germline V gene data show CDR1 as SGHTA and CDR2 as FQGNSA. CDR3 DNA: TGTGCCAGCAGCATAGCGGGGGCCGCAGCAGATACGCAGTATTTT. Translated, it gives CASSIAGAAADTQYF.

The rearrangement links TRBV15 to TRBJ1-1; D is perhaps TRBD1 (6 bases). Germline V gene sequence: CDR1 LNHNV, CDR2 YYDKDF (reference sequence). CDR3 length equals 17 residues. The V and J ends lost 1 base and 1 base respectively, with 16 bases between them. CDR3 in DNA: TGTGCCACCAGCAGAGCTCAGGGGACACGGGGGAACACTGAAGCTTTCTTT. This sequence encodes CATSRAQGTRGNTEAFF.

The genes are TRBV30 and TRBJ1-1; 8 bases fit TRBD1. Per the germline V gene, CDR1 is GTSNPN and CDR2 is SVGIG (reference sequence). V was pared by 2 bases and J by 9 bases, with 11 bases of the junction left unmatched. The CDR3 contains 14 residues. CDR3 DNA sequence: TGTGCCTGGAGTCCAGACAGGGGCATCACCCAAGCTTTCTTT. Translating it yields CAWSPDRGITQAFF.